In this sample, the clone carrying this T cell receptor (beta chain) turned up once. These data belong to a study of cytomegalovirus exposure and HLA in healthy donors. The PCR ran on 60 Vbeta and 13 Jbeta primers. Repertoires were generated with immunoSEQ multiplex PCR, while TCRdb's copy carries only in-frame clones and drops some. The sample carries around 250,000 clones, about 86% recorded once. The CDR3 spans 16 residues. Germline CDR1 LNHDA, CDR2 SQIVND (reference sequence). V was shortened by 7 bases and J by 0 bases, with 16 bases between the two germline ends. Source material: PBMCs. The rearrangement links TRBV19 to TRBJ1-3; D not certain. The sequence was obtained from a woman aged 60 to 75 in good health and CMV-seropositive. The chain's CDR3 is CASTQMGFYSGNTIYF. The CDR3 bases are TGTGCCAGTACCCAAATGGGCTTTTACTCTGGAAACACCATATATTTT.